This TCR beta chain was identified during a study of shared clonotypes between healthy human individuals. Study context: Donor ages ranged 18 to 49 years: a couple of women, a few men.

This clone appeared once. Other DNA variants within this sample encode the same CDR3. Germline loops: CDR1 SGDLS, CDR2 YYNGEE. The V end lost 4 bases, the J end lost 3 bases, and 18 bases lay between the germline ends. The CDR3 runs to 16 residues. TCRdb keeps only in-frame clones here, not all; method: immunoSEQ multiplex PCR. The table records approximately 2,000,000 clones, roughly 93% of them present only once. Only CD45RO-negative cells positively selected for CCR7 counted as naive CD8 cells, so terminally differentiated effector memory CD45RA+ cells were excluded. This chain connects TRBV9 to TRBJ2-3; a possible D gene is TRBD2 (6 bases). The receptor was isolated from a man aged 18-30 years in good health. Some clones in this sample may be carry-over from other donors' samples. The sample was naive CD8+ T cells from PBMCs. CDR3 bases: TGTGCCAGCAGCCCCAGGTCAGGGAGCGGGACAGATACGCAGTATTTT. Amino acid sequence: CASSPRSGSGTDTQYF.